Given below is one TCR beta chain in context. Its target is unknown. These data come from a study of cytomegalovirus exposure and HLA in healthy donors. About the study: A prior analysis found 117 million unique TCR beta sequences from 150 million to 200 million T cells.

CDR1 is SGHAT and CDR2 is FQNNGV in the germline V gene. CDR3 length: 16 amino acids. The J segment lost 4 bases and the V segment lost 1 base, leaving 4 bases of the junction unmatched. Study observations and caveats: A missense variant in DCLRE1C was later tied to TCR beta V- and J-gene trimming. While the bulk of TCR sequences proved rare, some public TCRs turned up in many donors.

PCR used 60 Vbeta primers and 13 Jbeta primers. The table came from immunoSEQ multiplex PCR; TCRdb's copy has only in-frame clones and leaves some out. The sample holds about 140,000 clones, about 80% seen once. This rearrangement joins TRBV11-2 to TRBJ2-1, with 10 bases fitting TRBD2. The receptor's source is a male donor in good health and CMV-seropositive. Sequencing input: PBMCs. CDR3 in DNA: TGTGCCAGCAGCTTAGTCGCTAGCGGGAGATACAATGAGCAGTTCTTC. Residues: CASSLVASGRYNEQFF.